The subject of this entry is one TCR beta chain. The data were obtained in a study of cytomegalovirus exposure and HLA in healthy donors. In the PCR, 60 Vbeta and 13 Jbeta primers were used. Only in-frame clones appear in the TCRdb table, and some are missing; sequencing was by immunoSEQ multiplex PCR. The table has around 230,000 clones, around 83% seen once. The CDR3 covers 14 residues. From germline, CDR1 is MDHEN and CDR2 SYDVKM. V lost 7 bases to trimming and J lost 2 bases; unmatched junction nucleotides: 4. Sequenced material: PBMCs. This clonotype originated in a girl aged 2-10 years in good health and CMV-seronegative. V gene TRBV28 combines with J gene TRBJ1-3; 8 positions match TRBD1. DNA for the CDR3: TGTGCCAGCATTACGGACAGGGCTGGAAACACCATATATTTT. Protein: CASITDRAGNTIYF.